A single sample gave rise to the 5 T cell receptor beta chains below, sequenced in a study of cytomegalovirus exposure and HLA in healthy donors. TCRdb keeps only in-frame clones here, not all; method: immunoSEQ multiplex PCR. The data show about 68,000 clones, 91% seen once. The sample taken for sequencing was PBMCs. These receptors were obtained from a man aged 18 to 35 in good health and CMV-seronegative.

CDR3 coding DNA: TGTGCCAGCAGCTCCCGGGACTCCGGGACCCGGACGGAGTACTTC. It codes for CASSSRDSGTRTEYF. The chain is built from TRBV7-9 and TRBJ2-7; D possibly corresponds to TRBD2 (6 bases). Germline V gene lookup returns CDR1 SEHNR and CDR2 FQNEAQ (reference sequence). The CDR3 extends over 15 amino acids. Trimming shortened V by 4 bases and J by 11 bases, and 24 bases separated the two germline ends.

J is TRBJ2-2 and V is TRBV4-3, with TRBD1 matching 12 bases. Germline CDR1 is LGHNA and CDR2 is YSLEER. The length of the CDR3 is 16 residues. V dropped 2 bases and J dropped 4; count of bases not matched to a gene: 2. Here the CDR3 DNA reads TGCGCCAGCAGCCAAAGGGACAGGGGGCGCACCGGGGAGCTGTTTTTT. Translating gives CASSQRDRGRTGELFF.

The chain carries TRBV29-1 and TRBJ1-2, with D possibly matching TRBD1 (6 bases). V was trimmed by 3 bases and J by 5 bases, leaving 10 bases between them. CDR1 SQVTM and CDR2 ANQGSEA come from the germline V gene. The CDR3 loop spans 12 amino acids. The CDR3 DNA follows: TGCAGCGTTGATGCGACAGGATATGGCTACACCTTC. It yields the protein CSVDATGYGYTF. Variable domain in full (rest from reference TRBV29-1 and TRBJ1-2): SAVISQKPSRDICQRGTSLTIQCQVDSQVTMMFWYRQQPGQSLTLIATANQGSEATYESGFVIDKFPISRPNLTFSTLTVSNMSPEDSSIYLCSVDATGYGYTFGSGTRLTVV.

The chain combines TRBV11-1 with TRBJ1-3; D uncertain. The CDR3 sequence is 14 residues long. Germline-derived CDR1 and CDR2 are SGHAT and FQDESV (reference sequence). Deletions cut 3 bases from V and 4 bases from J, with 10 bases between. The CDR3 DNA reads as TGTGCCAGCAGCTTCGGAGGGAAGGGAAACACCATATATTTT. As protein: CASSFGGKGNTIYF.

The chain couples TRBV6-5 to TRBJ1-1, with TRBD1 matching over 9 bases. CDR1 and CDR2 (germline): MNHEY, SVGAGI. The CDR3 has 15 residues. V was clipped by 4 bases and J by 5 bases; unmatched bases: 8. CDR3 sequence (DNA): TGTGCCAGCAGTTCCCGTGCCGGGACAGGGACTGAAGCTTTCTTT. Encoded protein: CASSSRAGTGTEAFF.